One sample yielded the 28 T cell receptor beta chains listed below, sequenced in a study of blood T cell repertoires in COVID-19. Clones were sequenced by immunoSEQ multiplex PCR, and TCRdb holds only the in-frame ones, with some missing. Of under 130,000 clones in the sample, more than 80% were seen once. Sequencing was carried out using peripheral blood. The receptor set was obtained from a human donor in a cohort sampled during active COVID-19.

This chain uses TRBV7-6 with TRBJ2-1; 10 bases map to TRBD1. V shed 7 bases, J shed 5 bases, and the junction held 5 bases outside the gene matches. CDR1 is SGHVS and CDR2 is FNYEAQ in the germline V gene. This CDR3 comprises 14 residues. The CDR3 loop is CASKPGQGNNEQFF. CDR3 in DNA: TGTGCCAGCAAACCGGGACAGGGGAACAATGAGCAGTTCTTC.

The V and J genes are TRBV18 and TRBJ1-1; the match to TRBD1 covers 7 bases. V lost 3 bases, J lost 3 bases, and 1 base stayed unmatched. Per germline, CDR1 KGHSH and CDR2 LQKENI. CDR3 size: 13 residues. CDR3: CASSPDRDTEAFF. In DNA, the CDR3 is TGTGCCAGCTCACCCGACAGGGACACTGAAGCTTTCTTT.

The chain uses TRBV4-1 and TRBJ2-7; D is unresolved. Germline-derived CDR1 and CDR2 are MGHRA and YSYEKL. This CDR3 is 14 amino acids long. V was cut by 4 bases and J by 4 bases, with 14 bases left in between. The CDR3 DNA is TGCGCCAGCAGCCGGCCATCTTCCTCGTACGAGCAGTACTTC. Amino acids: CASSRPSSSYEQYF.

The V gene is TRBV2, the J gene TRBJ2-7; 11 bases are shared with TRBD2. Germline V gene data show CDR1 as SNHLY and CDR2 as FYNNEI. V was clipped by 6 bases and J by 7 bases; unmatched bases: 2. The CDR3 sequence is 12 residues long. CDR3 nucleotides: TGTGCCAGCAGGGGACTAGCGGATGAGCAGTACTTC. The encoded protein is CASRGLADEQYF.

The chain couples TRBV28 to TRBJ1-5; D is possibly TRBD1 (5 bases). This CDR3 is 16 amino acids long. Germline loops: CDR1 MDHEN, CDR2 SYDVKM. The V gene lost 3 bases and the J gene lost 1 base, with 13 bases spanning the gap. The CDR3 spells CASSLWQGASNQPQHF. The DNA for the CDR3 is TGTGCCAGCAGTTTGTGGCAGGGTGCCAGCAATCAGCCCCAGCATTTT.

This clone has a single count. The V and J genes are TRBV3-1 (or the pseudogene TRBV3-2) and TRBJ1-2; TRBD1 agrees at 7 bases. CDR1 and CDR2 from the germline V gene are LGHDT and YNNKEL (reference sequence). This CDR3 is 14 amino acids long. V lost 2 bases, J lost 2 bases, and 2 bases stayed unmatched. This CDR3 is CASSQRQGNYGYTF. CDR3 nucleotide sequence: TGTGCCAGCAGCCAACGACAGGGCAACTATGGCTACACCTTC.

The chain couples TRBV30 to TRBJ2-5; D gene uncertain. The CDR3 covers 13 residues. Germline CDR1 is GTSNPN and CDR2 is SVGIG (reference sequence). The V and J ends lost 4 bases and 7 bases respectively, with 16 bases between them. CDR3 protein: CAWTAGAPGTQYF. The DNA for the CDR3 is TGTGCCTGGACCGCCGGTGCCCCCGGGACCCAGTACTTC.

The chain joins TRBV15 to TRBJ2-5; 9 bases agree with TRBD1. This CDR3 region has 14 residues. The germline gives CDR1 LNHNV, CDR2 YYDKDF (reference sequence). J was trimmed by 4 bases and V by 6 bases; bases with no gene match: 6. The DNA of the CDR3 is TGTGCCACCAGGGGACAGGGCGGGATAGAGACCCAGTACTTC. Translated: CATRGQGGIETQYF.

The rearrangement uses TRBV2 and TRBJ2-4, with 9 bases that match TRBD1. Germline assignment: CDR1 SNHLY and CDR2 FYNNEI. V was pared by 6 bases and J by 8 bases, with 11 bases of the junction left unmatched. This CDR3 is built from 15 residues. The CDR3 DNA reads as TGTGCCAGCAGGGGCCGGGACAGGGATTTTGACATTCAGTACTTC. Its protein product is CASRGRDRDFDIQYF.

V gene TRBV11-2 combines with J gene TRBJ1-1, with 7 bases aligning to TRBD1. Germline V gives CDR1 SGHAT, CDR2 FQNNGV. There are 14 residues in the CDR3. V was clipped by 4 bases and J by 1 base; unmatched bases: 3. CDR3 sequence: CASSSGQPNTEAFF. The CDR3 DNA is TGTGCCAGCAGCTCGGGACAGCCGAACACTGAAGCTTTCTTT. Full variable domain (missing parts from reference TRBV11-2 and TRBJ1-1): EAGVAQSPRYKIIEKRQSVAFWCNPISGHATLYWYQQILGQGPKLLIQFQNNGVVDDSQLPKDRFSAERLKGVDSTLKIQPAKLEDSAVYLCASSSGQPNTEAFFGQGTRLTVV.

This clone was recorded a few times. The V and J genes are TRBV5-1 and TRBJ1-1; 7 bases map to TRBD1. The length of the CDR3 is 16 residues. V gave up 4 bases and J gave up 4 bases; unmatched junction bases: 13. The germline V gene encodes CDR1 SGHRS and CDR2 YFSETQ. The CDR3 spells CASSLGASGGFTEAFF. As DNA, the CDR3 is TGCGCCAGCAGCCTCGGAGCGTCAGGGGGGTTCACTGAAGCTTTCTTT.

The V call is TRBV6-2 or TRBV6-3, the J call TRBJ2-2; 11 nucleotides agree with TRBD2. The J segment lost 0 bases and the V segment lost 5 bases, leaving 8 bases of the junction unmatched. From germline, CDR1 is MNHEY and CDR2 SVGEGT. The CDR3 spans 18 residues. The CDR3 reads CASSDTGTSGPNTGELFF. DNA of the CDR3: TGTGCCAGCAGTGACACCGGGACTAGCGGCCCGAACACCGGGGAGCTGTTTTTT.

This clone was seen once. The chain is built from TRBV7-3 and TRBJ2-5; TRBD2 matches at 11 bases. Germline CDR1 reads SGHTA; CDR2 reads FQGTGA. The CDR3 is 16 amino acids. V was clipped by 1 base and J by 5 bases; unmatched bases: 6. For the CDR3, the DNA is TGTGCCAGCAGCTTAAGCAGGCCTAGCGGGGGGGAGACCCAGTACTTC. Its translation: CASSLSRPSGGETQYF.

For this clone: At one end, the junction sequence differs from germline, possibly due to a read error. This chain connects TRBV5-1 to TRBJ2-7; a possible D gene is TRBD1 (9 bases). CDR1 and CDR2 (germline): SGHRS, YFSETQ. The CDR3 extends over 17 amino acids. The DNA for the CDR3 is TGCGCCCGCAGTACGGGGGGGACAGGGCTCAAATCCTACGAGCAGTACTTC. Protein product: CARSTGGTGLKSYEQYF.

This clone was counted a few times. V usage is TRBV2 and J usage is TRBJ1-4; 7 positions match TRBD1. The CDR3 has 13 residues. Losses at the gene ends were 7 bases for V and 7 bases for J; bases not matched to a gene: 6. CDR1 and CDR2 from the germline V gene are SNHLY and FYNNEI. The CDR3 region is CASKTGLGEKLFF. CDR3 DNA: TGTGCCAGCAAGACAGGGTTGGGTGAAAAACTGTTTTTT.

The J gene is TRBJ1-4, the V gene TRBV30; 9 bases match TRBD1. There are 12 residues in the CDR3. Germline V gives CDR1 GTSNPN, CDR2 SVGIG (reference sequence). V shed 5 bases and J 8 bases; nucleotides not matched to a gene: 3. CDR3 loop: CAWRTGVEKLFF. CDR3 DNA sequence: TGTGCCTGGCGGACAGGGGTCGAAAAACTGTTTTTT.

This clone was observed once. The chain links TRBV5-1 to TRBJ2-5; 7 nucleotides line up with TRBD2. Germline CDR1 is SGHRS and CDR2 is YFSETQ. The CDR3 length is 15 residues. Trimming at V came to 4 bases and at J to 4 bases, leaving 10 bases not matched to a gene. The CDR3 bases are TGCGCCAGCAGCGATGGCGGGGGTTCTGTAGAGACCCAGTACTTC. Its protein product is CASSDGGGSVETQYF.

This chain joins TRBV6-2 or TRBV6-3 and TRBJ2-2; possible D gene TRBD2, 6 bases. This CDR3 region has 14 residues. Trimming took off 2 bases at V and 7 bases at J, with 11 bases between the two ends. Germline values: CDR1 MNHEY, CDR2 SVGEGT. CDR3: CASSYGGFSGELFF. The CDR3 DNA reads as TGTGCCAGCAGTTACGGGGGGTTTAGCGGGGAGCTGTTTTTT.

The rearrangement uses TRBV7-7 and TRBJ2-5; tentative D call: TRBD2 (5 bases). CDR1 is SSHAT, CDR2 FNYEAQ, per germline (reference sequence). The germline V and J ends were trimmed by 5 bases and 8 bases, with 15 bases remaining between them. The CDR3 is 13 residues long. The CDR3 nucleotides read TGTGCCAGCAGCCCCGTGAGGGCTGAAACCCAGTACTTC. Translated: CASSPVRAETQYF.

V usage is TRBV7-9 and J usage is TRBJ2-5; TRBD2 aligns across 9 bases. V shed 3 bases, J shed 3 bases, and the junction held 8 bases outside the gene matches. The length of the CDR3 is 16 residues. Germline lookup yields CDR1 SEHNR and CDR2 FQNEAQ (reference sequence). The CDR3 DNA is TGTGCCAGCAGCTTTGGGTTCAGCGGGGGGAAAGAGACCCAGTACTTC. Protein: CASSFGFSGGKETQYF.

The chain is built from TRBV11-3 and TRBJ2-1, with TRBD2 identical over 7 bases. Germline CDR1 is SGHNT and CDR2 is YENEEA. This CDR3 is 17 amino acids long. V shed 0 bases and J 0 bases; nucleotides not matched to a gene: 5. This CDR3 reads CASSLEASGASYNEQFF. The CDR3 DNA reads TGTGCCAGCAGCTTAGAAGCGAGCGGGGCCTCCTACAATGAGCAGTTCTTC.

The CDR3 loop reads CASSLGTGGEETQYF. The DNA of the CDR3 is TGTGCCAGCAGCCTCGGGACAGGGGGCGAAGAGACCCAGTACTTC. The V call is TRBV5-6, the J call TRBJ2-5, with 12 bases lining up with TRBD1. The V gene end was trimmed by 4 bases and the J gene end by 3 bases; junction bases not matched to a gene: 4. This CDR3 comprises 15 residues. Germline loops: CDR1 SGHDT, CDR2 YYEEEE.

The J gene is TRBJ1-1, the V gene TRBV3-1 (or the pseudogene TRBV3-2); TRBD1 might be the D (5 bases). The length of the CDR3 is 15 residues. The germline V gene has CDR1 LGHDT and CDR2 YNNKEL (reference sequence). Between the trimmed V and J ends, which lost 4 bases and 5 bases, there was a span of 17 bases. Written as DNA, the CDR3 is TGTGCCAGCAGCCCGCGGGGCGGGGTGGGAACTGAAGCTTTCTTT. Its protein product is CASSPRGGVGTEAFF.

The CDR3 reads CASTIIGGNYGYTF. DNA for the CDR3: TGTGCCAGCACCATAATCGGGGGGAACTATGGCTACACCTTC. The V call is TRBV5-4, the J call TRBJ1-2; TRBD1 is a possible D gene (5 bases). From germline, CDR1 is SGHNT and CDR2 YYREEE (reference sequence). The CDR3 is 14 amino acids. V lost 6 bases, J lost 2 bases, and 14 bases lay in between.

CDR3 in amino acids: CASSPPQRGRYEQYF. CDR3 DNA: TGTGCCAGCTCACCACCCCAGCGGGGGCGCTACGAGCAGTACTTC. The V gene is TRBV18, the J gene TRBJ2-7, with 8 bases fitting TRBD2. Losses at the gene ends were 0 bases for V and 3 bases for J; bases not matched to a gene: 4. The CDR3 runs 15 residues. Germline values: CDR1 KGHSH, CDR2 LQKENI.

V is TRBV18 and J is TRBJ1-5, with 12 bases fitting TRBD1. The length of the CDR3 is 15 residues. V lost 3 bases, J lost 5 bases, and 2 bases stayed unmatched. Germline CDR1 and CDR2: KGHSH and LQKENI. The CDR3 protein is CASSPGQGAYQPQHF. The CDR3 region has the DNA TGTGCCAGCTCACCGGGACAGGGGGCATATCAGCCCCAGCATTTT.

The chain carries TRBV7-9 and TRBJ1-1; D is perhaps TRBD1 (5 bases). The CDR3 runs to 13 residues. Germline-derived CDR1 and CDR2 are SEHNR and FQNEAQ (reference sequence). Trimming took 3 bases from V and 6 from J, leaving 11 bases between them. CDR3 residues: CASSFRWGAEAFF. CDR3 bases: TGTGCCAGCAGCTTTCGCTGGGGGGCTGAAGCTTTCTTT. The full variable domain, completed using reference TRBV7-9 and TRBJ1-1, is DTGVSQNPRHKITKRGQNVTFRCDPISEHNRLYWYRQTLGQGPEFLTYFQNEAQLEKSRLLSDRFSAERPKGSFSTLEIQRTEQGDSAMYLCASSFRWGAEAFFGQGTRLTVV.

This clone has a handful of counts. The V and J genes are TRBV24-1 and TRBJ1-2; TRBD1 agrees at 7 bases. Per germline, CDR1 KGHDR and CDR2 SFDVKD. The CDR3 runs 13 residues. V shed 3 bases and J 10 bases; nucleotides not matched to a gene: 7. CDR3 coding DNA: TGTGCCACCAGTGATCCCCGGGACAGTGCCTACACCTTC. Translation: CATSDPRDSAYTF.